This T cell receptor beta chain originates from a study of control samples from healthy donors and cancer patients. The CDR3 spans 14 residues. V gave up 4 bases and J gave up 8 bases; unmatched junction bases: 5. CDR1 and CDR2 (germline): SGHDN, FVKESK. Measured with immunoSEQ multiplex PCR; TCRdb has only the in-frame clones, and not every one. The profile covers roughly 88,000 clones, with 75% to 95% appearing a single time and 17% taken by the ten largest. The chain combines TRBV14 with TRBJ2-3; 11 bases align to TRBD2. Sequencing was carried out using blood. This TCR derives from a man aged 50-59 years in good health. The DNA for the CDR3 is TGTGCCAGCAGCCTTAGCGGGGGGGCCGGTACGCAGTATTTT. It translates to CASSLSGGAGTQYF. Looking up the rest from reference TRBV14 and TRBJ2-3 gives the full variable domain: EAGVTQFPSHSVIEKGQTVTLRCDPISGHDNLYWYRRVMGKEIKFLLHFVKESKQDESGMPNNRFLAERTGGTYSTLKVQPAELEDSGVYFCASSLSGGAGTQYFGPGTRLTVL.